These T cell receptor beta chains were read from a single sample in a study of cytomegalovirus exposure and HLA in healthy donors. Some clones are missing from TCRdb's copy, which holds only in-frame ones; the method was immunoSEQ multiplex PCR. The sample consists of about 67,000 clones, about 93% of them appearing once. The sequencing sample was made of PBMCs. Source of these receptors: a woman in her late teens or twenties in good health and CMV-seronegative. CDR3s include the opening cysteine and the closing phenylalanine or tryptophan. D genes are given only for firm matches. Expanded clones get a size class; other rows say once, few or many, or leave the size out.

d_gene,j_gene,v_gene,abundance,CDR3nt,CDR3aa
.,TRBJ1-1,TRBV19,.,TGTGCCAGTAGTATCCAAGCGTTCGTGAACACTGAAGCTTTCTTT,CASSIQAFVNTEAFF
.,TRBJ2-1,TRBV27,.,TGTGCCAGCAGTTTCAGCTGGAGCTCCTACAATGAGCAGTTCTTC,CASSFSWSSYNEQFF
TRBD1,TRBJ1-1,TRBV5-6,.,TGTGCCAGCAGCTTGGTAGGGACAGGGTCTGAAGCTTTCTTT,CASSLVGTGSEAFF
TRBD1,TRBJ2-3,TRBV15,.,TGTGCCACCAGCAGAGAACAGGGGGCCACAGATACGCAGTATTTT,CATSREQGATDTQYF
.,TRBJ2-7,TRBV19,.,TGTGCCAGTAGTTGGACCGCCGACAGGCTTTACTACGAGCAGTACTTC,CASSWTADRLYYEQYF
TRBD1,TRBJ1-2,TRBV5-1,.,TGCGCCAGCAGCTTGGGACAGGGGGCTAGGGATGGCTACACCTTC,CASSLGQGARDGYTF
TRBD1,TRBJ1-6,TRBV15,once,TGTGCCACCAGCAGGGACAGGCAAAATTCACCCCTCCACTTT,CATSRDRQNSPLHF
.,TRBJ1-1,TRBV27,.,TGTGCCAGCAAAAACCTAGGGGGGGGTATAGGGAACACTGAAGCTTTCTTT,CASKNLGGGIGNTEAFF
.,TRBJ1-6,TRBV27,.,TGTGCCAGCAGTTTAACAGGGCTAAATTCACCCCTCCACTTT,CASSLTGLNSPLHF
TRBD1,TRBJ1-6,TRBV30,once,TGTGCCTGGAGTGCCCCCGGGACAGGGAGGTCACCCCTCCACTTT,CAWSAPGTGRSPLHF
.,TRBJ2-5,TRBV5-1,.,TGCGCCAGCCGCACAGGCTCCCAAGAGACCCAGTACTTC,CASRTGSQETQYF
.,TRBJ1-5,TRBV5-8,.,TGTGCCAGCAGCTTGGCGCGGGGGATTCAGCCCCAGCATTTT,CASSLARGIQPQHF
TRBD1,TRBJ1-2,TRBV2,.,TGTGCCAGCAGCGTAATGGGACAGACCTATGGCTACACCTTC,CASSVMGQTYGYTF
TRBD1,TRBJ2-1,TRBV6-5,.,TGTGCCAGCAGCTACCGGGACAGGGCCTACAATGAGCAGTTCTTC,CASSYRDRAYNEQFF
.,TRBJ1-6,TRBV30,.,TGTGCCTGGGGGGCGGCAGCTCTCTATAATTCACCCCTCCACTTT,CAWGAAALYNSPLHF
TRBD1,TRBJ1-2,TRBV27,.,TGTGCCAGCAGTCTAGGGACAGGGGACGGCTACACCTTC,CASSLGTGDGYTF
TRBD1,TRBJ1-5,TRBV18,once,TGTGCCAGCTCACCGGACAGGGCGCATCAGCCCCAGCATTTT,CASSPDRAHQPQHF
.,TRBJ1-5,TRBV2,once,TGTGCCAGCAGTAAAGACGGGGGGATGGATCAGCCCCAGCATTTT,CASSKDGGMDQPQHF
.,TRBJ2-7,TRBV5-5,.,TGTGCCAGCAGTATGGTACTTTCCTACGAGCAGTACTTC,CASSMVLSYEQYF
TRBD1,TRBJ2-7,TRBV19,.,TGTGCCAGTAGTAGGGTTTGGGACAGAGCTTACGAGCAGTACTTC,CASSRVWDRAYEQYF
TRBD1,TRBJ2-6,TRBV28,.,TGTGCCAGCAGTAGACAGGGGGTTACTGGGGCCAACGTCCTGACTTTC,CASSRQGVTGANVLTF